This T cell receptor beta chain was identified during a study of control samples from healthy donors and cancer patients. Sequencing was performed with immunoSEQ multiplex PCR; in TCRdb, only in-frame clones are kept and a portion is missing. Of 100,000 to 150,000 clones listed, over 85% are singletons. The germline gives CDR1 MNHEY, CDR2 SVGEGT. Trimming removed 2 bases from V and 0 bases from J, with 17 bases in between. This CDR3 spans 18 amino acids. V is TRBV6-2 or TRBV6-3 and J is TRBJ2-1; D perhaps matches TRBD2 (6 bases). Sequencing used PBMCs. This receptor was obtained from a man between 50 and 59 years old with head and neck cancer. CDR3 nucleotides: TGTGCCAGCAGTTACCCCCGGGGGAAAAGAAGCTCCTACAATGAGCAGTTCTTC. It specifies CASSYPRGKRSSYNEQFF.